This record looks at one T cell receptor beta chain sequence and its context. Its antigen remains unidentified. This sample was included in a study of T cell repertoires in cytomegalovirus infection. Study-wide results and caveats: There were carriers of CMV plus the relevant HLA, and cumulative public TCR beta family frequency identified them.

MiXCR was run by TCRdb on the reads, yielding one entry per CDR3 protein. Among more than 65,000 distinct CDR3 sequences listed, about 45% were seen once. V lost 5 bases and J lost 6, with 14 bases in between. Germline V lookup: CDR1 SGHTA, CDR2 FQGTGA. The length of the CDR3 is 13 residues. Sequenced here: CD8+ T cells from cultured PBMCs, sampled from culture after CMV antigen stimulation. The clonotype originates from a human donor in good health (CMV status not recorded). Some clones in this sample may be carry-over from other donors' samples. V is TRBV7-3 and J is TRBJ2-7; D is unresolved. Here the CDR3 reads CASSPLVGAEQYF. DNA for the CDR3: TGTGCCAGCAGCCCCCTCGTAGGAGCCGAGCAGTACTTC. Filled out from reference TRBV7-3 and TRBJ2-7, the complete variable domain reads GAGVSQTPSNKVTEKGKYVELRCDPISGHTALYWYRQSLGQGPEFLIYFQGTGAADDSGLPNDRFFAVRPEGSVSTLKIQRTERGDSAVYLCASSPLVGAEQYFGPGTRLTVT.